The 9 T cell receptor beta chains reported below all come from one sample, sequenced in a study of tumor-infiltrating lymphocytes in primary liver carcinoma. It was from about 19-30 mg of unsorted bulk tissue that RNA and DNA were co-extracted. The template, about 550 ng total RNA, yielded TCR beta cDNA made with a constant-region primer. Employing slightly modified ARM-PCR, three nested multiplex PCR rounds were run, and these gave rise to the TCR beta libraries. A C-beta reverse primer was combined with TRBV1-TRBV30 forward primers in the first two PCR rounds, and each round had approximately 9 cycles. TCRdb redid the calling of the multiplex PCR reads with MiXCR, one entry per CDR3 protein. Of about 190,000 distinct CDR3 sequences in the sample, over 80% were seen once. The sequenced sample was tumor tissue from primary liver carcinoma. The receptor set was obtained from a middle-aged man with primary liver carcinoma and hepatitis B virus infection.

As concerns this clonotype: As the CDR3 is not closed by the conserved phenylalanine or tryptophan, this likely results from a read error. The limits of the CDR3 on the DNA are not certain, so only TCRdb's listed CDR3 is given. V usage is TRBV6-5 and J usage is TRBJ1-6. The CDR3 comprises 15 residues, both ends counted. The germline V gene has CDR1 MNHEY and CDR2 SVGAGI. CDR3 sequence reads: CASSKTLRQESPFHI.

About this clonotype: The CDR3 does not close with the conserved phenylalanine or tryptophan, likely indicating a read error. The CDR3 loop reads CASRVRGHATDTQYL. In DNA form, the CDR3 reads TGTGCCAGCAGAGTTAGGGGCCATGCTACAGATACGCAGTATCTT. The chain couples TRBV6-1 to TRBJ2-3; tentative D call: TRBD1 (5 bases). Germline-derived CDR1 and CDR2 are MNHNS and SASEGT. V was trimmed by 6 bases and J by 3 bases, leaving 16 bases between them. The length of the CDR3 is 15 residues.

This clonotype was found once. The CDR3 region is CASGKGGTGELFF. DNA for the CDR3: TGTGCCAGCGGGAAAGGGGGAACCGGGGAGCTGTTTTTT. The rearrangement joins TRBV28 to TRBJ2-2, with D perhaps matching TRBD1 (6 bases). V gave up 8 bases and J gave up 5 bases, with 12 bases separating them. This CDR3 contains 13 residues. The V gene's germline CDR1 is MDHEN and CDR2 SYDVKM.

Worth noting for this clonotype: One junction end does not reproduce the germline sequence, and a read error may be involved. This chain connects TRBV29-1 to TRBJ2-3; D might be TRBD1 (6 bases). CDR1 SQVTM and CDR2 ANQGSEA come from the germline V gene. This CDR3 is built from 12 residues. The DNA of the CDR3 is TGCAGGGTTGATACGGGGACAAATACGCAGTATTTT. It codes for CRVDTGTNTQYF.

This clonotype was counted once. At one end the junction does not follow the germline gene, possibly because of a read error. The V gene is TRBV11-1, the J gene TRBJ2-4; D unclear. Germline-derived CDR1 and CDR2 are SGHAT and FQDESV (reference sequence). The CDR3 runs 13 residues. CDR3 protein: CASSRKKDHIQYF. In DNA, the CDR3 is TGTGCAAGCAGCCGGAAGAAGGATCACATTCAATACTTC.

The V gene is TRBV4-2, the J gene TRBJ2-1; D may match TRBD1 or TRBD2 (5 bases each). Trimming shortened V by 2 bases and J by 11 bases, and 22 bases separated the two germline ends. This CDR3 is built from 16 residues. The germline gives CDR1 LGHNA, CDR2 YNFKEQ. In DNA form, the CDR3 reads TGTGCCAGCAGCCAACACCTCGGGACGGGTAATAATCAGCAGTTCTTC. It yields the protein CASSQHLGTGNNQQFF.

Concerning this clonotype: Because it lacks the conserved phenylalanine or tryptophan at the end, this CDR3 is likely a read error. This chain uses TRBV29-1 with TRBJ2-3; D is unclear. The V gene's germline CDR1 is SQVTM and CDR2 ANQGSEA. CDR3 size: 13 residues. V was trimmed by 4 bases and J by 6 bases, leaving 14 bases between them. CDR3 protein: CSVGQIRADTQYV. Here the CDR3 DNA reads TGCAGCGTTGGCCAGATCCGGGCGGATACGCAGTATGTT.

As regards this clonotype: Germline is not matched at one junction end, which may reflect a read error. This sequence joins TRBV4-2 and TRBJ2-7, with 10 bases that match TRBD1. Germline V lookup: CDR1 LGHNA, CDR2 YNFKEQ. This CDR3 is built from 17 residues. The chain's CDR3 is CASSQERLETGGCEQYF. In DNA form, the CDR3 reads TGTGCCAGTAGCCAAGAGAGGCTCGAGACAGGGGGCTGTGAGCAGTACTTC.

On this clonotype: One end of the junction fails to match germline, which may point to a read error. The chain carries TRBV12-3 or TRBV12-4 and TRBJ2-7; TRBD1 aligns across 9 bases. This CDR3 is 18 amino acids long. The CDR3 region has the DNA TGTGCCAGCAGCTATGGTAGGGGGGACAGGGTCCCCTTATACGTGCAGTATTTC. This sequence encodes CASSYGRGDRVPLYVQYF.